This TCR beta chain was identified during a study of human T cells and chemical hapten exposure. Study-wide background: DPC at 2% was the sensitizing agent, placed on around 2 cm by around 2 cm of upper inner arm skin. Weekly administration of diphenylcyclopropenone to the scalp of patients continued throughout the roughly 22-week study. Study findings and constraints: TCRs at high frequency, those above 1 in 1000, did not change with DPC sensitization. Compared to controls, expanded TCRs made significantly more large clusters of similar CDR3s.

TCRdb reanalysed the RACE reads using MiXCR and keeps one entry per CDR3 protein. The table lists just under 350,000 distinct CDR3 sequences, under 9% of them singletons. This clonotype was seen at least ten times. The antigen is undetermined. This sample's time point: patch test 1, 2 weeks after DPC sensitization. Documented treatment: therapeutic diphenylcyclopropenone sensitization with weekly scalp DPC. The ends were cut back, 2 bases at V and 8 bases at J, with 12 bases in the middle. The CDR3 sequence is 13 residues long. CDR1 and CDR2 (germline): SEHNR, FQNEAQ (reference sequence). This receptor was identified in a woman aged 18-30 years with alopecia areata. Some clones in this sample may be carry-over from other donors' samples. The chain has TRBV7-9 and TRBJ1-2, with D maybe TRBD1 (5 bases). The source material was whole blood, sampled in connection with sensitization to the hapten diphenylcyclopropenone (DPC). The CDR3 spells CASSLRQGSGYTF. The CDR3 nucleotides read TGTGCCAGCAGCTTACGGCAGGGAAGCGGCTACACCTTC.